The TCR beta chain described here comes from a study of T-cell memory formation after mild COVID-19. Study-wide results and limits: Chiefly within CM and EM were the contracting CD4+ clones; CD8+ ones were within EMRA.

Comments on this clonotype: The antigen is undetermined.

In TCRdb, the 5' RACE reads were re-called with MiXCR into one record per CDR3 protein. This sample has about 610,000 distinct CDR3 sequences, with 17% found just once. The specimen was PBMCs or a T cell subset sorted from them (not recorded which). This receptor was taken from an adult woman who had mild COVID-19 (a few samples of this study predate the infection). Cell type and time point are not known.

The CDR3 region is CASRDGKTQYF. The DNA of the CDR3 is TGTGCCAGCAGAGATGGGAAGACCCAGTACTTC. V is TRBV2 and J is TRBJ2-5; no reliable D call. Germline assignment: CDR1 SNHLY and CDR2 FYNNEI. V dropped 6 bases and J dropped 6 bases, with 8 bases sitting between them. CDR3 length equals 11 residues.